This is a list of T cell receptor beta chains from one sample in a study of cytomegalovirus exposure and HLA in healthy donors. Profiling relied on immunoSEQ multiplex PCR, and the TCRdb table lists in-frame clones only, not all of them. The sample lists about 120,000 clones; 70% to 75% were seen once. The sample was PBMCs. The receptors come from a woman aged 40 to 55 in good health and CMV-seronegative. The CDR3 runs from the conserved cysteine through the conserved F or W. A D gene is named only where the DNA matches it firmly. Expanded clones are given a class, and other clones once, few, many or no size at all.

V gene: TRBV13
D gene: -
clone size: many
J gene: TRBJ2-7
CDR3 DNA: TGTGCCAGCAGCCCCGGGGACACAGCAAGCTCCTACGAGCAGTACTTC
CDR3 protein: CASSPGDTASSYEQYF

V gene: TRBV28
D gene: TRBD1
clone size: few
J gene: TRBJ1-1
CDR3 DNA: TGTGCCAGCAGTTTATGGGAGACAGGGGGCAGGGGTGAAGCTTTCTTT
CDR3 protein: CASSLWETGGRGEAFF

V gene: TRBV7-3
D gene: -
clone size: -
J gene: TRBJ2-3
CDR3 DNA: TGTGCCAGCAGCTCCCCCGGGCGGGGTAGCACAGATACGCAGTATTTT
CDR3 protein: CASSSPGRGSTDTQYF

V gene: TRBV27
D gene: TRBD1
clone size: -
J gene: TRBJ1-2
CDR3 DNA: TGTGCCAGCACCGATAGACAGGGTATTGGTGGCTACACCTTC
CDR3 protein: CASTDRQGIGGYTF

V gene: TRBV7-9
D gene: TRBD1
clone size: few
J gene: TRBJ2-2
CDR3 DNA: TGTGCCAGCAGCCCAGGGGGCGCAACCGGGGAGCTGTTTTTT
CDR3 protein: CASSPGGATGELFF

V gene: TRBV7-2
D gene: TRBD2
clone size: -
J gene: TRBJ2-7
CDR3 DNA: TGTGCCAGCAGCTTAGTCTCTAGCGGGAGGGTGTACGAGCAGTACTTC
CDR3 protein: CASSLVSSGRVYEQYF

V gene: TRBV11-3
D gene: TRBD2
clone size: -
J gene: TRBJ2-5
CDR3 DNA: TGTGCCAGCAGCCATAGCGGGGGGGCGCAAGAGACCCAGTACTTC
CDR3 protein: CASSHSGGAQETQYF

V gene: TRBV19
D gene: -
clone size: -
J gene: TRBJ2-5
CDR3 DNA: TGTGCCAGTAGTACCTGGGACACCCACCAAGAGACCCAGTACTTC
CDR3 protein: CASSTWDTHQETQYF

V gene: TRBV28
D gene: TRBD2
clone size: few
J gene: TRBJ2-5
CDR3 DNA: TGTGCCAGCAGCTCATGGGGGGGTCGGGGGACCCAAGAGACCCAGTACTTC
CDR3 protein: CASSSWGGRGTQETQYF

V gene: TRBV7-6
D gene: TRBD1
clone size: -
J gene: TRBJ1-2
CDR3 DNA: TGTGCCAGCAGCATGACAGGGGGACATGGCTACACCTTC
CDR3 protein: CASSMTGGHGYTF

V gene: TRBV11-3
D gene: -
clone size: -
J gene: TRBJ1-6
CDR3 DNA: TGTGCCAGCAGCGCGGGACTAAATAATTCACCCCTCCACTTT
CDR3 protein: CASSAGLNNSPLHF

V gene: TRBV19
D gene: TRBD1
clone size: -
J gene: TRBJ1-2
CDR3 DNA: TGTGCCAGTACCATCGGGGACAGGAACTATGGCTACACCTTC
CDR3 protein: CASTIGDRNYGYTF

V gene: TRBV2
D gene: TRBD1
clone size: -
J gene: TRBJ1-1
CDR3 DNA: TGTGCCAGCAGGTCGATGCCGGGACAGGGGGCAGGAAACACTGAAGCTTTCTTT
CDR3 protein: CASRSMPGQGAGNTEAFF

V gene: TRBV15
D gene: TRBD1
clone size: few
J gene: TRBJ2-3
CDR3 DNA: TGTGCCACCAGCAGAGGGGGGACAGGGGCCACAGATACGCAGTATTTT
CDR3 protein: CATSRGGTGATDTQYF

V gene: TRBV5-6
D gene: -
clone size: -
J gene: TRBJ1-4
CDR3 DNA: TGTGCCAGCAGTTTTGTCCGGGGAGAAAAACTGTTTTTT
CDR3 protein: CASSFVRGEKLFF

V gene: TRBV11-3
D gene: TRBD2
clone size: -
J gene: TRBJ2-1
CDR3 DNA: TGTGCCAGCAGTCCGTGGCGGGGGGACCTCAGTGAGCAGTTCTTC
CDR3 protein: CASSPWRGDLSEQFF

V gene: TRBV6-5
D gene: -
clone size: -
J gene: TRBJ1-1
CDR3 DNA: TGTGCCAGCAGTTACACACGGGCCCCCGGGGGCACTGAAGCTTTCTTT
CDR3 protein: CASSYTRAPGGTEAFF

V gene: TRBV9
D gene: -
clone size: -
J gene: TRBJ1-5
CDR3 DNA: TGTGCCAGCAGCGTGTCCGGGAGTCCCAATCAGCCCCAGCATTTT
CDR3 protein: CASSVSGSPNQPQHF

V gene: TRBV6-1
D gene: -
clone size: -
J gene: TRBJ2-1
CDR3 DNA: TGTGCCAGCAGTGAAACGGGGTCTAACAATGAGCAGTTCTTC
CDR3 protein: CASSETGSNNEQFF

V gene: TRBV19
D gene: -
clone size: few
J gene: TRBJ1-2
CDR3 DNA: TGTGCCAGTAGACTTGAGGGGGATTTCTATGGCTACACCTTC
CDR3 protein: CASRLEGDFYGYTF

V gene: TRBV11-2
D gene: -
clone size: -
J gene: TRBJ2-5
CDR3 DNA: TGTGCCAGCAGCTTACTTCTCGGGGGGCGTGCGGAGACCCAGTACTTC
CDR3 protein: CASSLLLGGRAETQYF

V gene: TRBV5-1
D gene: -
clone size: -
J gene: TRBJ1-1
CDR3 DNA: TGCGCCAGCAGCCCGGGGGGGTACACTGAAGCTTTCTTT
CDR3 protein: CASSPGGYTEAFF

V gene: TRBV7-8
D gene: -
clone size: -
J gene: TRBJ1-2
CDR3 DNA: TGTGCCAGCAGCTACCCCGGACAGAGAAACTATGGCTACACCTTC
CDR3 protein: CASSYPGQRNYGYTF

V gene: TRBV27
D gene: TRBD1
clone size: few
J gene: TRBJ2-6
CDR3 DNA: TGTGCCAGCAGTTTTTCTGTGACAGGGGGCACACTCTCTGGGGCCAACGTCCTGACTTTC
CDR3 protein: CASSFSVTGGTLSGANVLTF

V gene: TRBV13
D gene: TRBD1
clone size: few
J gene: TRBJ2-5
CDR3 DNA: TGTGCCAGCAGCTTAAGACAGGGGGACGGCGAGACCCAGTACTTC
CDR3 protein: CASSLRQGDGETQYF

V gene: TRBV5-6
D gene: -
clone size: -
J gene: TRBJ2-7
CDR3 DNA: TGTGCCAGCAGCTTGGACGGGATATCCCCCTACGAGCAGTACTTC
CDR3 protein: CASSLDGISPYEQYF

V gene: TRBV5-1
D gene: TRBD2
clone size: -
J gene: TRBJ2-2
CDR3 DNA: TGCGCCAGCAGCTTCCTGGGACTAGCGGGTACCACGAACACCGGGGAGCTGTTTTTT
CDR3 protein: CASSFLGLAGTTNTGELFF

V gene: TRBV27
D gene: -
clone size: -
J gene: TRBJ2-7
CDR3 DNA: TGTGCCAGCAGTTTCTCTAGAAGGAGTGACGAGCAGTACTTC
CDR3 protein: CASSFSRRSDEQYF

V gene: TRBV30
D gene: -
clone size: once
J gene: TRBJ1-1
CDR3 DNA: TGTGCCTGGAGTCAGGGAAAGGGAACTGAAGCTTTCTTT
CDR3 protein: CAWSQGKGTEAFF

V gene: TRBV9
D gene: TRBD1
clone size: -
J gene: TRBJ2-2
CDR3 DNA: TGTGCCAGCAGCTTGACAGGGCCGGCGGGGGAGCTGTTTTTT
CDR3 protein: CASSLTGPAGELFF

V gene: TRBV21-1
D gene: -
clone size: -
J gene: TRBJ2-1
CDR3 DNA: TGTGCCAGCAGCAAAGTACCAGCGGGCTCCTACAATGAGCAGTTCTTC
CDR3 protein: CASSKVPAGSYNEQFF

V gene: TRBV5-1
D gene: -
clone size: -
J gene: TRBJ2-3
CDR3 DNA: TGCGCCAGCAGCCTAGGGAGACTGGGAACAACAGATACGCAGTATTTT
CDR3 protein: CASSLGRLGTTDTQYF

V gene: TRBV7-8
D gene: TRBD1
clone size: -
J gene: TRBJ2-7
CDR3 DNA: TGTGCCAGCAGCTCCCGGGACAGTCTTTACTACGAGCAGTACTTC
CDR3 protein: CASSSRDSLYYEQYF

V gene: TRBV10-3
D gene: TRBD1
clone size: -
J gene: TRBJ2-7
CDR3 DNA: TGTGCCATCAGGGGGGACAGTGCCCTGGGGGACGAGCAGTACTTC
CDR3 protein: CAIRGDSALGDEQYF

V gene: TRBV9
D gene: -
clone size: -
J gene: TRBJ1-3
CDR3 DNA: TGTGCCAGCAGCCCCCGAGCTGGAAACACCATATATTTT
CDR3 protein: CASSPRAGNTIYF

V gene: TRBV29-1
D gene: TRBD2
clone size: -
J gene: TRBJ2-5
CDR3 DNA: TGCAGCGTTGTGACTAGCGGGAGGGCCGTGGAAGAGACCCAGTACTTC
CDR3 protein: CSVVTSGRAVEETQYF

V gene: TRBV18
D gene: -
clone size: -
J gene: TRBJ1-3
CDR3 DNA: TGTGCCAGCTCACTATCCTACTCTGGAAACACCATATATTTT
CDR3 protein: CASSLSYSGNTIYF

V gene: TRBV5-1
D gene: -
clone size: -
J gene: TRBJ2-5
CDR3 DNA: TGCGCCAGCAGCCTACAAAGGAGAGCCGAAGAGACCCAGTACTTC
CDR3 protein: CASSLQRRAEETQYF

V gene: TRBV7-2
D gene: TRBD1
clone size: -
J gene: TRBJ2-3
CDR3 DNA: TGTGCCAGCAGCTACGGACAGGGCACAGATACGCAGTATTTT
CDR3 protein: CASSYGQGTDTQYF

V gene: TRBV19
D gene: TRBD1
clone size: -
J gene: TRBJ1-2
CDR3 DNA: TGTGCCAGTAGTCCGCCACGACAGGGATCTCTCTGGGGCTACACCTTC
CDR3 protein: CASSPPRQGSLWGYTF

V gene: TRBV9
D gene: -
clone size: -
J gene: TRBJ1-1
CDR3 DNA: TGTGCCAGCAGCTTCAATACGGAGGGGACTGAAGCTTTCTTT
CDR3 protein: CASSFNTEGTEAFF

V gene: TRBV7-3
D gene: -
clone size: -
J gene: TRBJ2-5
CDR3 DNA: TGTGCCAGCAGCTTTGGAAACGGGGTCCAAGAGACCCAGTACTTC
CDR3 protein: CASSFGNGVQETQYF

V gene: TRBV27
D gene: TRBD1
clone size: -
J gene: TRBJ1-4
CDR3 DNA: TGTGCCAGCAGGCCAGGGACAGCAACTAATGAAAAACTGTTTTTT
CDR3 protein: CASRPGTATNEKLFF

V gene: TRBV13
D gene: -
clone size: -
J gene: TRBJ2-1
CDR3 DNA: TGTGCCAGCAGCTCTTCTCGGGGAAACAATGAGCAGTTCTTC
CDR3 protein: CASSSSRGNNEQFF

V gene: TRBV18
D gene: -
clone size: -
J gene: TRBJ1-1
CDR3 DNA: TGTGCCAGCTCACCCGCGGACAGAGTGAACACTGAAGCTTTCTTT
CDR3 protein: CASSPADRVNTEAFF

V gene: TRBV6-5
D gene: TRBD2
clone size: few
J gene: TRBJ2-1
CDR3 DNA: TGTGCCAGCAGAGAAACTAGCGGGAGCTACAATGAGCAGTTCTTC
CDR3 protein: CASRETSGSYNEQFF

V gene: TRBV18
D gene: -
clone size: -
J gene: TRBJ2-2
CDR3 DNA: TGTGCCAGCTCACCACGGGAGACGAACACCGGGGAGCTGTTTTTT
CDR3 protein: CASSPRETNTGELFF

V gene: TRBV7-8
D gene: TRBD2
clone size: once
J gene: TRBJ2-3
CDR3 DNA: TGTGCCAGCAGCTCCCGGACTAGCGGGGATAGCACAGATACGCAGTATTTT
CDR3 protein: CASSSRTSGDSTDTQYF

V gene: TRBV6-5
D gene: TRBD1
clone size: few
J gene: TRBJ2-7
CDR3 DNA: TGTGCCAGCAGACGTACGGGACAGGTAGCCAGCACCTCCTCCTTC
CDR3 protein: CASRRTGQVASTSSF

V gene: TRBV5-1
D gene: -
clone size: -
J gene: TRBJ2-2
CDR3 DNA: TGCGCCAGCAGCTTGTTTCGGACAGAGAACACCGGGGAGCTGTTTTTT
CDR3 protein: CASSLFRTENTGELFF

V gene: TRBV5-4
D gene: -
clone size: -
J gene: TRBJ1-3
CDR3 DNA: TGTGCCAGCAGCTTGGGTGGGACACTCTCTGGAAACACCATATATTTT
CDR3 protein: CASSLGGTLSGNTIYF

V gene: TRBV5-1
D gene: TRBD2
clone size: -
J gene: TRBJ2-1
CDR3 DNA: TGCGCCAGCAGCATACCCGGCCGCGGGGGGGACTCGGGGCGGGAGCAGTTCTTC
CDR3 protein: CASSIPGRGGDSGREQFF